Listed below are T cell receptor beta chains from one sample, sequenced in a study of T cell responses to AZD1222 COVID-19 vaccine. Libraries were prepared by immunoSEQ multiplex PCR; TCRdb keeps only in-frame clonotypes and omits some of them. The profile shows 160,000 or so clones, about 90% of them singletons. Here the sequenced sample was peripheral blood, taken on day 0 of AZD1222 vaccination. The source is an adult in good health. CDR3s include the opening cysteine and the closing phenylalanine or tryptophan. D genes are given only for firm matches. Rows give clone size only sometimes, using once, few, many, or a class for an expanded clone.

cdr3_length: 14; d_call: TRBD1; clone_size: NA; v_call: TRBV5-4; j_call: TRBJ1-2; cdr3_nt: TGTGCCAGCAGGATGACAGGGGGCGCGGTTGGCTACACCTTC; cdr3_aa: CASRMTGGAVGYTF
cdr3_length: 13; d_call: TRBD1; clone_size: NA; v_call: TRBV5-1; j_call: TRBJ2-7; cdr3_nt: TGCGCCAGCAGCTGGACAGGTGAAGCCGAGCAGTACTTC; cdr3_aa: CASSWTGEAEQYF
cdr3_length: 17; d_call: TRBD1; clone_size: NA; v_call: TRBV7-8; j_call: TRBJ1-6; cdr3_nt: TGTGCCAGCAGCTTAGGATCGGGACAGGGATCAAATTCACCCCTCCACTTT; cdr3_aa: CASSLGSGQGSNSPLHF
cdr3_length: 13; d_call: NA; clone_size: NA; v_call: TRBV5-1; j_call: TRBJ1-5; cdr3_nt: TGCGCCAGCAGCTTGGACGGGAATCAGCCCCAGCATTTT; cdr3_aa: CASSLDGNQPQHF
cdr3_length: 14; d_call: NA; clone_size: NA; v_call: TRBV28; j_call: TRBJ2-5; cdr3_nt: TGTGCCAGCAGTTTATCCACCGTGGGAGAGACCCAGTACTTC; cdr3_aa: CASSLSTVGETQYF
cdr3_length: 14; d_call: TRBD1; clone_size: NA; v_call: TRBV5-6; j_call: TRBJ1-2; cdr3_nt: TGTGCCAGCAGGGACAGGGGGCAGAACTATGGCTACACCTTC; cdr3_aa: CASRDRGQNYGYTF
cdr3_length: 15; d_call: NA; clone_size: NA; v_call: TRBV9; j_call: TRBJ1-1; cdr3_nt: TGTGCCAGCAGCGTATCACCAGGCGCGAACACTGAAGCTTTCTTT; cdr3_aa: CASSVSPGANTEAFF
cdr3_length: 12; d_call: NA; clone_size: NA; v_call: TRBV7-2; j_call: TRBJ1-5; cdr3_nt: TGTGCCAGCAGCCTTGGGGGAAAGCCCCAGCATTTT; cdr3_aa: CASSLGGKPQHF
cdr3_length: 15; d_call: NA; clone_size: NA; v_call: TRBV30; j_call: TRBJ1-4; cdr3_nt: TGTGCCTGGAGTCCGGTGATCCTTTATAATGAAAAACTGTTTTTT; cdr3_aa: CAWSPVILYNEKLFF
cdr3_length: 14; d_call: TRBD1; clone_size: NA; v_call: TRBV18; j_call: TRBJ1-1; cdr3_nt: TGTGCCAGCTCGCGGGGACAGAAAAACACTGAAGCTTTCTTT; cdr3_aa: CASSRGQKNTEAFF
cdr3_length: 13; d_call: TRBD1; clone_size: NA; v_call: TRBV18; j_call: TRBJ1-1; cdr3_nt: TGTGCCAGCTCACGACAGGGAGTCACTGAAGCTTTCTTT; cdr3_aa: CASSRQGVTEAFF
cdr3_length: 17; d_call: NA; clone_size: NA; v_call: TRBV28; j_call: TRBJ1-2; cdr3_nt: TGTGCCAGCAGTTTAGACCCGGGGGGGCCGATCAACTATGGCTACACCTTC; cdr3_aa: CASSLDPGGPINYGYTF
cdr3_length: 14; d_call: NA; clone_size: few; v_call: TRBV2; j_call: TRBJ1-4; cdr3_nt: TGTGCCAGCAGTGAACGGGCAGCTAATGAAAAACTGTTTTTT; cdr3_aa: CASSERAANEKLFF
cdr3_length: 16; d_call: NA; clone_size: once; v_call: TRBV5-4; j_call: TRBJ1-2; cdr3_nt: TGTGCCAGCAGCCTCTCCGGCAGGACCACTAACTATGGCTACACCTTC; cdr3_aa: CASSLSGRTTNYGYTF
cdr3_length: 14; d_call: NA; clone_size: NA; v_call: TRBV5-1; j_call: TRBJ1-1; cdr3_nt: TGCGCCAGCAGCTTGGGCGGGGGGGACACTGAAGCTTTCTTT; cdr3_aa: CASSLGGGDTEAFF
cdr3_length: 12; d_call: NA; clone_size: NA; v_call: TRBV9; j_call: TRBJ1-6; cdr3_nt: TGTGCCAGCAGCGTAAGCAATTCACCCCTCCACTTT; cdr3_aa: CASSVSNSPLHF
cdr3_length: 14; d_call: NA; clone_size: NA; v_call: TRBV18; j_call: TRBJ1-2; cdr3_nt: TGTGCCAGCTCACCCCGGGAAAAAGGGCATGGCTACACCTTC; cdr3_aa: CASSPREKGHGYTF
cdr3_length: 16; d_call: TRBD1; clone_size: few; v_call: TRBV30; j_call: TRBJ2-7; cdr3_nt: TGTGCCTGGAGTAACAGGGGAACCCGACAAGCCTACGAGCAGTACTTC; cdr3_aa: CAWSNRGTRQAYEQYF
cdr3_length: 13; d_call: NA; clone_size: NA; v_call: TRBV28; j_call: TRBJ1-5; cdr3_nt: TGTGCCAGCAGTCCACCCTTCCCGGGCCCCCAGCATTTT; cdr3_aa: CASSPPFPGPQHF
cdr3_length: 13; d_call: NA; clone_size: once; v_call: TRBV6-5; j_call: TRBJ1-1; cdr3_nt: TGTGCCAGCAGTTGGGGGGTGAACACTGAAGCTTTCTTT; cdr3_aa: CASSWGVNTEAFF
cdr3_length: 15; d_call: NA; clone_size: NA; v_call: TRBV27; j_call: TRBJ2-1; cdr3_nt: TGTGCCAGCGGAAGCAGGGGTGCCACCTACAATGAGCAGTTCTTC; cdr3_aa: CASGSRGATYNEQFF
cdr3_length: 13; d_call: NA; clone_size: NA; v_call: TRBV25-1; j_call: TRBJ1-2; cdr3_nt: TGTGCCAGCAGATCCCAGCAGGAGGATGGCTACACCTTC; cdr3_aa: CASRSQQEDGYTF
cdr3_length: 14; d_call: NA; clone_size: NA; v_call: TRBV10-3; j_call: TRBJ2-1; cdr3_nt: TGTGCCATCATGGGGCGCCAGGGATGGAATGAGCAGTTCTTC; cdr3_aa: CAIMGRQGWNEQFF
cdr3_length: 17; d_call: NA; clone_size: NA; v_call: TRBV28; j_call: TRBJ2-5; cdr3_nt: TGTGCCAGCAGTCCACCAATGCGCCGTGGACTCCCCCCGACCCAGTACTTC; cdr3_aa: CASSPPMRRGLPPTQYF
cdr3_length: 15; d_call: NA; clone_size: once; v_call: TRBV6-5; j_call: TRBJ1-2; cdr3_nt: TGTGCCAGCAGTACCCCCTCCAGGAACAACTATGGCTACACCTTC; cdr3_aa: CASSTPSRNNYGYTF
cdr3_length: 16; d_call: NA; clone_size: once; v_call: TRBV4-2; j_call: TRBJ2-1; cdr3_nt: TGTGCCAGCAGCCAGACCGGAGGGGCCACCTACAATGAGCAGTTCTTC; cdr3_aa: CASSQTGGATYNEQFF